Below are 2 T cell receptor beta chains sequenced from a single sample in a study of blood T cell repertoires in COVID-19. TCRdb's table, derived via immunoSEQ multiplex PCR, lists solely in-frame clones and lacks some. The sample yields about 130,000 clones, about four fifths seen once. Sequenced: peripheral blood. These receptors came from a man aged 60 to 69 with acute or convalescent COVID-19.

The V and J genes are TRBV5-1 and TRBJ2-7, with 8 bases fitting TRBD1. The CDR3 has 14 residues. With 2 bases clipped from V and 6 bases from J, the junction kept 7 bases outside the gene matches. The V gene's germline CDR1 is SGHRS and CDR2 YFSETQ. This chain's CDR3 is CASSFWETGAEQYF. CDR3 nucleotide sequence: TGCGCCAGCAGCTTTTGGGAGACAGGGGCCGAGCAGTACTTC.

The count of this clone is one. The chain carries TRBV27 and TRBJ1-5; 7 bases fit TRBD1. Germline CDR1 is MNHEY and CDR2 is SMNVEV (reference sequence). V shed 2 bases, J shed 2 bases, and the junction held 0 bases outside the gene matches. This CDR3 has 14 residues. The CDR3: CASSLGQGNQPQHF. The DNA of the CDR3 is TGTGCCAGCAGTTTAGGACAGGGCAATCAGCCCCAGCATTTT.